Shown below are 5 T cell receptor beta chains from a single sample sequenced in a study of blood T cell repertoires in COVID-19. The protocol was immunoSEQ multiplex PCR, while the TCRdb copy is restricted to in-frame clones and leaves out a portion. The sample lists roughly 260,000 clones; 70% to 90% were seen once. Sequenced sample: peripheral blood. Receptor source: a woman between 45 and 65 years old with acute or convalescent COVID-19.

This clone has a single count. The V and J genes are TRBV20-1 and TRBJ1-4, with D possibly TRBD1 on 5 matching bases. The CDR3 sequence is 13 residues long. V dropped 3 bases and J dropped 2 bases, with 7 bases sitting between them. The V gene's germline CDR1 is DFQATT and CDR2 SNEGSKA (reference sequence). Written as DNA, the CDR3 is TGCAGTGCTAGTGCAGGGACTAATGAAAAACTGTTTTTT. As protein: CSASAGTNEKLFF.

The chain employs TRBV11-2 and TRBJ1-1, with D maybe TRBD1 (5 bases). The V and J ends lost 3 bases and 5 bases respectively, with 13 bases between them. The CDR3 covers 14 residues. The germline V gene has CDR1 SGHAT and CDR2 FQNNGV. CDR3 sequence (DNA): TGTGCCAGCAGCTTTAGCCGAAAGGGGACTGAAGCTTTCTTT. Protein: CASSFSRKGTEAFF.

The chain links TRBV20-1 to TRBJ2-3; D gene unclear. The CDR3 runs to 14 residues. Germline V lookup: CDR1 DFQATT, CDR2 SNEGSKA (reference sequence). Trimming took off 3 bases at V and 4 bases at J, with 14 bases between the two ends. The CDR3 DNA reads TGCAGTGCTAGTAGTTGGCCATCCCCAGATACGCAGTATTTT. Its translation is CSASSWPSPDTQYF.

The J gene is TRBJ1-4, the V gene TRBV3-1 (or the pseudogene TRBV3-2); the D is unclear. The V end lost 5 bases, the J end lost 8 bases, and 12 bases lay between the germline ends. Per germline, CDR1 LGHDT and CDR2 YNNKEL (reference sequence). The CDR3 is 13 amino acids. As DNA, the CDR3 is TGTGCCAGCAGCTACACAGTGACCGAAAAACTGTTTTTT. Its translation is CASSYTVTEKLFF.

The chain uses TRBV10-3 and TRBJ1-1; 8 nucleotides line up with TRBD1. V shed 7 bases, J shed 1 base, and the junction held 5 bases outside the gene matches. CDR1 is ENHRY, CDR2 SYGVKD, per germline. The CDR3 has 14 residues. The CDR3 loop is CAIKLTGANTEAFF. The DNA for the CDR3 is TGTGCCATCAAATTGACAGGGGCGAACACTGAAGCTTTCTTT.